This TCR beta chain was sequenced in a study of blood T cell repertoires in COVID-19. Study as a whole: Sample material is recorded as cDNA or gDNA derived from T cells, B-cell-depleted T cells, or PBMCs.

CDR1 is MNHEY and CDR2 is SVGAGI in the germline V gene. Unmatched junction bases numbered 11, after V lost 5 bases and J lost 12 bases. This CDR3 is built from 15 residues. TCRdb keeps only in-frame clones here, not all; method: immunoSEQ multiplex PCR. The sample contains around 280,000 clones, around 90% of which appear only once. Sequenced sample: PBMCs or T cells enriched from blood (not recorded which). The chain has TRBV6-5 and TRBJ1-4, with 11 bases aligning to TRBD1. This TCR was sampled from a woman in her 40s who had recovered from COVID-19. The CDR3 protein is CASSPRRTGGGELFF. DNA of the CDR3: TGTGCCAGCAGTCCCCGGAGGACAGGGGGCGGCGAACTGTTTTTT.